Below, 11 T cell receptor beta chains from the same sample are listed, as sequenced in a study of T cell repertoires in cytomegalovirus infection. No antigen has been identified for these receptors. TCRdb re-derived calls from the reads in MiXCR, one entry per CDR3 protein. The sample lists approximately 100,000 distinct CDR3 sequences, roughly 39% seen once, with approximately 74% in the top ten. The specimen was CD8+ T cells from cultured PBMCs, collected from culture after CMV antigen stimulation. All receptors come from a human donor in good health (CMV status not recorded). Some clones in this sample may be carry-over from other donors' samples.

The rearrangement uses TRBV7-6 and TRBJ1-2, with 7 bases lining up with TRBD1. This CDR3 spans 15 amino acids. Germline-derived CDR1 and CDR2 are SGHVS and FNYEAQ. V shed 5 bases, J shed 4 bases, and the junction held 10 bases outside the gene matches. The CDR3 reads CASSVHDRDFYGYTF. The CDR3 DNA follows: TGTGCCAGCAGCGTCCATGACAGGGATTTCTATGGCTACACCTTC.

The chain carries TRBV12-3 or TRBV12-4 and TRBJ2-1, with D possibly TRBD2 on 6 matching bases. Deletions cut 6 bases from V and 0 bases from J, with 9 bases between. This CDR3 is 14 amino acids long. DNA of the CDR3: TGTGCCAGCAGGGGAGGAAGCTCCTACAATGAGCAGTTCTTC. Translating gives CASRGGSSYNEQFF.

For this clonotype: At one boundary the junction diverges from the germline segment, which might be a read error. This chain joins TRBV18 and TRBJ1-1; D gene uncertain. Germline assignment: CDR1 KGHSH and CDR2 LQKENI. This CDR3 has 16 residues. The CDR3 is CVSSPVRDLRDTEAFF. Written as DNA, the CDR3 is TGTGTCAGCTCACCAGTCCGAGATTTGCGGGACACTGAAGCTTTCTTT. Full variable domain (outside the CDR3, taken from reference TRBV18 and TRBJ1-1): NAGVMQNPRHLVRRRGQEARLRCSPMKGHSHVYWYRQLPEEGLKFMVYLQKENIIDESGMPKERFSAEFPKEGPSILRIQQVVRGDSAAYFCVSSPVRDLRDTEAFFGQGTRLTVV.

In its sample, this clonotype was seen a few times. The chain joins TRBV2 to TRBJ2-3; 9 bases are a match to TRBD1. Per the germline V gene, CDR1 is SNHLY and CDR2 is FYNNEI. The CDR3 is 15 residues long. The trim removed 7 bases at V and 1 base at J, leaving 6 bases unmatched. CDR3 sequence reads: CASIPRTGGTDTQYF. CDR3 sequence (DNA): TGTGCCAGCATTCCCCGGACAGGGGGCACAGATACGCAGTATTTT.

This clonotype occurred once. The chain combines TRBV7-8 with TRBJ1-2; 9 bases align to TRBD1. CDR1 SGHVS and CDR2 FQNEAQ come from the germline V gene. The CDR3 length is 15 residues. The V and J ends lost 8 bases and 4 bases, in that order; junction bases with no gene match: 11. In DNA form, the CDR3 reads TGTGCCAGCTCCCGATTACAGGGGGCGGGCTATGGCTACACCTTC. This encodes CASSRLQGAGYGYTF. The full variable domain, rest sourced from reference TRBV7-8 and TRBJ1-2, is GAGVSQSPRYKVAKRGQDVALRCDPISGHVSLFWYQQALGQGPEFLTYFQNEAQLDKSGLPSDRFFAERPEGSVSTLKIQRTQQEDSAVYLCASSRLQGAGYGYTFGSGTRLTVV.

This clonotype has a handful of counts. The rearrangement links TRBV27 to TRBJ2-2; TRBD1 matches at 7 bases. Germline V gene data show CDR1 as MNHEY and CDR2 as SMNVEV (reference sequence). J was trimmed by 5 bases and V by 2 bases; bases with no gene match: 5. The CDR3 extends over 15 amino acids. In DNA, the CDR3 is TGTGCCAGCAGTTTACGAGACAGGGCTACCGGGGAGCTGTTTTTT. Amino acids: CASSLRDRATGELFF.

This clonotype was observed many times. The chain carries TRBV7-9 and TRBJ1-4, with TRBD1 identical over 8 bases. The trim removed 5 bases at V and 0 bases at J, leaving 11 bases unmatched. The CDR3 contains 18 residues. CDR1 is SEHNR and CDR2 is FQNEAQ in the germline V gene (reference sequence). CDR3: CASSPGTGRAATNEKLFF. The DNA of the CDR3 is TGTGCCAGCAGCCCCGGGACAGGTCGAGCCGCAACTAATGAAAAACTGTTTTTT.

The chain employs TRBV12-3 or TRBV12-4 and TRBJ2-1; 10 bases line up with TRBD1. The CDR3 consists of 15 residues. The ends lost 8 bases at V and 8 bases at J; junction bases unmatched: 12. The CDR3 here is CASGPGGGQGHEQFF. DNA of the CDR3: TGTGCCAGCGGTCCCGGGGGGGGACAGGGGCATGAGCAGTTCTTC.

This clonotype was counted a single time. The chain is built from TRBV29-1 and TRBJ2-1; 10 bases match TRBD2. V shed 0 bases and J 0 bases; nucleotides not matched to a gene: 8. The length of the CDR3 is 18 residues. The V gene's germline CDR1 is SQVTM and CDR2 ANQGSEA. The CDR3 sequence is CSVEDPVASGSSYNEQFF. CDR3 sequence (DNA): TGCAGCGTTGAAGATCCGGTCGCTAGCGGGAGCTCCTACAATGAGCAGTTCTTC.

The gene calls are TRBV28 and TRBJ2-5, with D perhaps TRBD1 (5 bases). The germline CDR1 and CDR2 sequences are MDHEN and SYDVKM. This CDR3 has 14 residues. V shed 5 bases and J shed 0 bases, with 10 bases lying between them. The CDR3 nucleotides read TGTGCCAGCAGTGCGACAGCGTACCAAGAGACCCAGTACTTC. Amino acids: CASSATAYQETQYF.

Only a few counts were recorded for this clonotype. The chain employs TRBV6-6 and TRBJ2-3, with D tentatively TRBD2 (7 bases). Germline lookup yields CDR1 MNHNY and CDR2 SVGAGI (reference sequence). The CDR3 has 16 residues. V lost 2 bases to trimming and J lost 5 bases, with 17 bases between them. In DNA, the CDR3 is TGTGCCAGCAGTTACCCCACCCGGGGGGCCGGAGATACGCAGTATTTT. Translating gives CASSYPTRGAGDTQYF.